This TCR beta chain was captured by sequencing in a study of CD8 T cell repertoires and HIV-1 epitope variants (TCRdb year 2020). Looking at the study overall: Twenty-five peptides representing autologous and known Gag and Nef epitope variants were each used to stimulate T cells in separate culture wells. Tested epitopes included three Gag epitope families and Nef HW9 and YT9. T cells were enriched with the EasySep Human T Cell Enrichment Kit and co-cultured with equal numbers of autologous T cell-negative cells as antigen-presenting cells. The control conditions were a CMV, EBV and flu peptide pool, the Ebola AY9 epitope as a negative control, and a well with no peptide. Cultures were maintained for 9 to 10 days in IMDM with gentamicin, and half-media changes adding IL-2, IL-7 and IL-15 were performed on days 3 and 7. An aliquot of 1M T cells was saved as an uncultured baseline condition, separate from the roughly 80 T cell cultures. Running each culture condition in triplicate, except for one peptide done in duplicate, gave a total of about 75 T cell cultures. The research as a whole found: The Nef KF9 family was recognized by five clonotypes and the HW9 family by one, and no responses to the TAALDMSHF plasma variant were observed. Of the nine antigen-specific TCR beta clonotypes identified, roughly 6 appeared cross-reactive for autologous or known escape epitope variants. Only TCR beta chains were identified by the assay, and proliferation to antigen, not T cell function or cytokine profile, was indicated.

The immunoSEQ platform was used to sequence TCR beta CDR3 regions at survey depth. The QIAamp DNA micro kit was used to extract genomic DNA from every cultured and uncultured CD8+ T cell population. Under the source paper's analysis protocol: Any sample with under 5,000 productive reads was excluded, and this exclusion removed about 6% of the roughly 80 cultures stimulated with HIV peptides. Sequences were trimmed to CDR3 by a MANAFEST web app, and nonproductive sequences, CDR3s under 5 amino acids, and sequences not starting with C or ending with F/W were removed. Clonotypes were classified as antigen-specific only if expansion was observed in at least 2 of 3 replicates versus the no-peptide control at FDR 0.01, only within one epitope family. Specific clonotypes also needed at least fivefold higher frequency than in wells stimulated with peptides from other epitope families. This immuneACCESS table, as held by TCRdb, lists in-frame sequences with V and J called but not all clones. Of the missing ones, under half trace to an unresolved V gene in checked studies; the others have no known cause. V, J and clone size derive from that table, while D and trimming were established from the DNA sequence. This sample gives under 100,000 clones in total; roughly 80% of them show up just once. The ten largest clones capture more than 25% of the sample.

Based on the germline V gene, the CDR1 and CDR2 sequences are SQVTM and ANQGSEA. Including cysteine and phenylalanine, the CDR3 has 11 amino acids. Only CDR3 DNA is held: 33 bases, read in frame from base 1. Trimming takes 5 bases off V and 8 bases off J; junction bases not matched to a gene: 3. Regarding this clone: This receptor's antigen is unknown. Per-base quality was not reported, and no clone a single base away is much larger than it.

The EasySep Human CD8+ T Cell Enrichment Kit was used on day 10 to isolate CD8+ T cells from every culture. The sequenced sample was uncultured baseline CD8+ T cells from peripheral blood mononuclear cells (PBMCs). Here the chain combines TRBV29-1 and TRBJ1-2, and 9 junctional nucleotides match TRBD1. The sequence came from a male donor with HIV. The base sequence is TGCAGCGTTATGACAGGGGGAGGCTACACCTTC. The resulting protein is CSVMTGGGYTF.